Shown below are 3 T cell receptor beta chains from a single sample sequenced in a study of blood T cell repertoires in COVID-19. Here immunoSEQ multiplex PCR was the method, and the copy in TCRdb shows in-frame clones only, minus some. The sample lists around 150,000 clones, approximately 80% occurring once. Sample: PBMCs or T cells enriched from blood (not recorded which). The receptors stem from a man in his forties or fifties who had recovered from COVID-19.

The chain joins TRBV28 to TRBJ1-2; D gene unclear. V was clipped by 6 bases and J by 2 bases, with 10 bases between them. The CDR3 covers 13 residues. CDR1 and CDR2 from the germline V gene are MDHEN and SYDVKM. The CDR3 DNA follows: TGTGCCAGCAGGGACTCCAGAAACTATGGCTACACCTTC. This translates into CASRDSRNYGYTF.

V is TRBV3-1 (or the pseudogene TRBV3-2) and J is TRBJ2-7, with a possible D match to TRBD1 (5 bases). CDR1 and CDR2 (germline): LGHDT, YNNKEL (reference sequence). Trimming removed 4 bases from V and 2 bases from J, with 15 bases in between. The CDR3 length is 15 residues. The CDR3 region is CASSPYTGPPYEQYF. For the CDR3, the DNA is TGTGCCAGCAGCCCGTACACAGGACCGCCCTACGAGCAGTACTTC.

V gene TRBV4-1 combines with J gene TRBJ2-1, with 8 nucleotides matching TRBD2. V lost 4 bases, J lost 5 bases, and 10 bases stayed unmatched. The CDR3 sequence is 16 residues long. From germline, CDR1 is MGHRA and CDR2 YSYEKL. The CDR3 bases are TGCGCCAGCAGCCTCATCGGCGGGAGGAATAACAATGAGCAGTTCTTC. Translated: CASSLIGGRNNNEQFF.